The 28 T cell receptor beta chains given below trace back to one sample, sequenced in a study of blood T cell repertoires in COVID-19. Assay used: immunoSEQ multiplex PCR; TCRdb lists only in-frame clones, some missing. This table has tens of thousands of clones, 73% appearing once. The material sequenced was peripheral blood. The receptors stem from a woman aged 70-85 years with acute or convalescent COVID-19.

V usage is TRBV7-8 and J usage is TRBJ2-1, with D perhaps TRBD1 (5 bases). V was clipped by 4 bases and J by 5 bases, with 15 bases between them. CDR3 size: 15 residues. From germline, CDR1 is SGHVS and CDR2 FQNEAQ. This CDR3 is CASSYPGYRHNEQFF. For the CDR3, the DNA is TGTGCCAGCAGCTACCCGGGTTACAGGCACAATGAGCAGTTCTTC.

The chain employs TRBV4-1 and TRBJ1-5; 8 bases align to TRBD1. V lost 4 bases, J lost 0 bases, and 5 bases stayed unmatched. Germline-derived CDR1 and CDR2 are MGHRA and YSYEKL. This CDR3 comprises 16 residues. Here the CDR3 DNA reads TGCGCCAGCAGCCTCGGACAGGGTTATAGCAATCAGCCCCAGCATTTT. Translating it yields CASSLGQGYSNQPQHF.

This clone was picked up one time. The rearrangement joins TRBV3-1 (or the pseudogene TRBV3-2) to TRBJ1-1, with D tentatively TRBD1 (6 bases). V was cut by 1 base and J by 5 bases, with 20 bases left in between. The CDR3 is 17 residues long. Germline V gives CDR1 LGHDT, CDR2 YNNKEL (reference sequence). CDR3 sequence: CASSQGSPGTTRTEAFF. CDR3 coding DNA: TGTGCCAGCAGCCAAGGCTCTCCCGGGACAACGCGAACTGAAGCTTTCTTT.

This clone showed up just a few times. V usage is TRBV4-1 and J usage is TRBJ2-1, with a possible D match to TRBD1 (5 bases). The germline V gene encodes CDR1 MGHRA and CDR2 YSYEKL. Trimming left V 0 bases short and J 6 bases short, with 15 bases between. The CDR3 is 16 residues long. This chain's CDR3 is CASSQDQGKVSNEQFF. The CDR3 DNA follows: TGCGCCAGCAGCCAAGATCAGGGAAAGGTTAGCAATGAGCAGTTCTTC.

The rearrangement joins TRBV7-9 to TRBJ2-7; D ambiguous. CDR1 is SEHNR, CDR2 FQNEAQ, per germline (reference sequence). V was trimmed by 4 bases and J by 0 bases, leaving 10 bases between them. The CDR3 spans 14 residues. As DNA, the CDR3 is TGTGCCAGCAGCTCACGGGTCAGCTCCTACGAGCAGTACTTC. It encodes CASSSRVSSYEQYF.

This clone was recorded only once. V usage is TRBV7-9 and J usage is TRBJ1-5; 9 bases align to TRBD1. The CDR3 is 14 residues long. V shed 5 bases, J shed 6 bases, and the junction held 5 bases outside the gene matches. Germline assignment: CDR1 SEHNR and CDR2 FQNEAQ (reference sequence). The DNA of the CDR3 is TGTGCCAGCAGCCCGGGACAGGGTACTCAGCCCCAGCATTTT. Translating gives CASSPGQGTQPQHF.

The genes are TRBV6-1 and TRBJ2-3; 9 bases match TRBD2. V was clipped by 7 bases and J by 6 bases; unmatched bases: 5. The germline CDR1 and CDR2 sequences are MNHNS and SASEGT. The CDR3 runs to 13 residues. Here the CDR3 DNA reads TGTGCCAGCACGGCTAGCGGGGTGGATACGCAGTATTTT. Its protein is CASTASGVDTQYF.

This chain uses TRBV21-1 with TRBJ1-2; the table gives TRBD1 as D, unverified against the DNA. TRBV21-1 is recorded as a pseudogene. The CDR3 spans 23 residues. The CDR3 bases are TGTGCCAGCAGCAAATTATCCCAATCCACGGACGACAGGGCGCCCAAGAGCCTATATGGCTACACCTTC. It translates to CASSKLSQSTDDRAPKSLYGYTF.

The rearrangement uses TRBV6-5 and TRBJ1-2, with no clear D. Germline assignment: CDR1 MNHEY and CDR2 SVGAGI. V lost 4 bases, J lost 6 bases, and 18 bases lay in between. This CDR3 is 15 amino acids long. CDR3 in DNA: TGTGCCAGCAGTTGGTCTCTGGCGCCCCAGGATGGCTACACCTTC. It yields the protein CASSWSLAPQDGYTF.

The rearrangement uses TRBV10-3 and TRBJ1-1, with TRBD1 matching over 7 bases. Germline V lookup: CDR1 ENHRY, CDR2 SYGVKD. There are 15 residues in the CDR3. Trimming at V came to 4 bases and at J to 3 bases, leaving 8 bases not matched to a gene. CDR3 residues: CAISAGGGRDTEAFF. In DNA form, the CDR3 reads TGTGCCATCAGTGCCGGAGGGGGCAGGGACACTGAAGCTTTCTTT.

The chain couples TRBV3-1 (or the pseudogene TRBV3-2) to TRBJ2-3; possible D gene TRBD2, 5 bases. Between the trimmed V and J ends, which lost 2 bases and 4 bases, there was a span of 7 bases. Germline V gene lookup returns CDR1 LGHDT and CDR2 YNNKEL (reference sequence). The CDR3 sequence is 13 residues long. The CDR3 sequence: CASSQPLADTQYF. As DNA, the CDR3 is TGTGCCAGCAGCCAACCACTAGCAGATACGCAGTATTTT.

CDR3 DNA sequence: TGTGCCAGCAGTTCCGGGTACGAGCAGTACTTC. This sequence encodes CASSSGYEQYF. The chain employs TRBV27 and TRBJ2-7, with D unresolved. Per the germline V gene, CDR1 is MNHEY and CDR2 is SMNVEV (reference sequence). CDR3 length: 11 residues. V was shortened by 4 bases and J by 4 bases, with 5 bases between the two germline ends.

The V call is TRBV30, the J call TRBJ2-4, with 8 bases identical to TRBD2. The length of the CDR3 is 13 residues. Germline V gene data show CDR1 as GTSNPN and CDR2 as SVGIG (reference sequence). J gave up 7 bases and V 3 bases, and 5 bases lay outside the gene matches. CDR3 bases: TGTGCCTGGAGGGGACTAGGTGCGAACATTCAGTACTTC. Residues: CAWRGLGANIQYF.

Comments on this clone: The junction departs from germline at one end; a sequencing error may be responsible. V and J are TRBV7-9 and TRBJ2-1; TRBD2 is a possible D gene (6 bases). The CDR3 consists of 13 residues. The V gene's germline CDR1 is SEHNR and CDR2 FQNEAQ (reference sequence). This chain's CDR3 is CASSESGLRGSVF. CDR3 sequence (DNA): TGTGCCAGCAGCGAATCGGGACTCCGGGGTTCCGTCTTC.

V is TRBV7-9 and J is TRBJ1-1; a possible D gene is TRBD1 (6 bases). The germline V gene encodes CDR1 SEHNR and CDR2 FQNEAQ (reference sequence). Trimming took 4 bases from V and 11 from J, leaving 11 bases between them. There are 11 residues in the CDR3. The CDR3 here is CASSSGTRAFF. The CDR3, as DNA: TGTGCCAGCAGCTCAGGGACAAGGGCTTTCTTT.

This clone was recorded only once. V and J are TRBV5-1 and TRBJ1-1; no reliable D call. V lost 5 bases to trimming and J lost 4 bases, with 12 bases between them. CDR3 length equals 13 residues. Per germline, CDR1 SGHRS and CDR2 YFSETQ. CDR3 in DNA: TGCGCCAGCAGGGAGGGTGGATCCACTGAAGCTTTCTTT. It is translated as CASREGGSTEAFF.

This clone was counted between two and nine times. The chain couples TRBV5-8 to TRBJ2-5; no firm D call. Germline CDR1 and CDR2: SGHTS and YDEGEE. The CDR3 is 13 residues long. Trimming left V 1 base short and J 1 base short, with 5 bases between. CDR3 sequence reads: CASSLNTQETQYF. The CDR3 DNA reads as TGTGCCAGCAGCTTGAACACCCAAGAGACCCAGTACTTC.

The DNA for the CDR3 is TGTGCCAGCAGTTTGGCAGGATGGAATGAAAAACTGTTTTTT. Translation: CASSLAGWNEKLFF. The chain is built from TRBV2 and TRBJ1-4, with unresolved D. The CDR3 covers 14 residues. Trimming cost V 5 bases and J 5 bases, with 12 bases left between them. Germline V gene data show CDR1 as SNHLY and CDR2 as FYNNEI.

This chain links TRBV25-1 with TRBJ1-1, with D tentatively TRBD1 (5 bases). The germline V gene has CDR1 MGHDK and CDR2 SYGVNS. This CDR3 comprises 13 residues. V was pared by 8 bases and J by 4 bases, with 14 bases between. The CDR3 sequence: CASANPRGTEAFF. As DNA, the CDR3 is TGTGCCAGCGCCAATCCTAGGGGCACTGAAGCTTTCTTT. The variable domain in full, with the rest retrieved from reference TRBV25-1 and TRBJ1-1, is EADIYQTPRYLVIGTGKKITLECSQTMGHDKMYWYQQDPGMELHLIHYSYGVNSTEKGDLSSESTVSRIRTEHFPLTLESARPSHTSQYLCASANPRGTEAFFGQGTRLTVV.

The chain is built from TRBV5-1 and TRBJ1-4; maybe TRBD1 (6 bases). Trimming shortened V by 7 bases and J by 7 bases, and 17 bases separated the two germline ends. CDR1 and CDR2 from the germline V gene are SGHRS and YFSETQ. The CDR3 is 14 amino acids. This CDR3 is CASSITQGREKLFF. As DNA, the CDR3 is TGCGCCAGCTCGATAACACAGGGACGTGAAAAACTGTTTTTT.

The rearrangement joins TRBV20-1 to TRBJ2-7; D may be TRBD2 (5 bases). CDR1 is DFQATT, CDR2 SNEGSKA, per germline (reference sequence). The CDR3 totals 14 residues. Trimming took off 3 bases at V and 9 bases at J, with 21 bases between the two ends. CDR3: CSASEVLGSKRQYV. The CDR3 DNA sequence: TGCAGTGCTAGTGAAGTACTAGGAAGCAAAAGGCAGTACGTC.

This clone was observed many times. This chain connects TRBV19 to TRBJ1-2; D might be TRBD1 (6 bases). Per the germline V gene, CDR1 is LNHDA and CDR2 is SQIVND (reference sequence). CDR3 length: 16 amino acids. The germline V and J ends were trimmed by 4 bases and 5 bases, with 20 bases remaining between them. CDR3 bases: TGTGCCAGTAGTACCCGGAACAGGGCAGTCCTATATGGCTACACCTTC. Residues: CASSTRNRAVLYGYTF.

This sequence joins TRBV5-4 and TRBJ1-3; 12 nucleotides align to TRBD1. Germline CDR1 is SGHNT and CDR2 is YYREEE (reference sequence). With V trimmed by 4 bases and J by 0 bases, 8 bases remained unmatched. CDR3 length: 18 amino acids. The CDR3, as DNA: TGTGCCAGCAGCAGGGGACAGGGGGCCCCCCTCTCTGGAAACACCATATATTTT. Protein sequence: CASSRGQGAPLSGNTIYF.

The chain has TRBV6-5 and TRBJ1-1, with no clear D. CDR1 and CDR2 (germline): MNHEY, SVGAGI. V was cut by 7 bases and J by 1 base, with 13 bases left in between. The CDR3 has 14 amino acids. CDR3 in amino acids: CASTKEGPNTEAFF. CDR3 DNA sequence: TGTGCCAGCACCAAGGAGGGCCCGAACACTGAAGCTTTCTTT.

This sequence joins TRBV4-2 and TRBJ1-2; TRBD1 matches at 7 bases. V dropped 3 bases and J dropped 2; count of bases not matched to a gene: 6. This CDR3 is 15 amino acids long. Germline V gene sequence: CDR1 LGHNA, CDR2 YNFKEQ. The CDR3 loop reads CASSQERQGNYGYTF. CDR3 DNA sequence: TGTGCCAGCAGCCAGGAAAGACAGGGAAACTATGGCTACACCTTC.

This sequence joins TRBV7-9 and TRBJ2-1, with D perhaps TRBD2 (7 bases). V lost 7 bases, J lost 4 bases, and 29 bases lay in between. CDR1 and CDR2 (germline): SEHNR, FQNEAQ (reference sequence). The CDR3 covers 19 residues. The CDR3 nucleotides read TGTGCCAGCACCATTTTCGTTCTCACGGGGGGCCCTCGGTACAATGAGCAGTTCTTC. It encodes CASTIFVLTGGPRYNEQFF.

The V and J genes are TRBV7-9 and TRBJ1-1; 12 bases are a match to TRBD1. Germline-derived CDR1 and CDR2 are SEHNR and FQNEAQ (reference sequence). Trimming took 3 bases from V and 2 from J; bases not matched to a gene: 7. The CDR3 runs to 17 residues. DNA for the CDR3: TGTGCCAGCAGCTTGGGACAGGGGGCCGGAAGAAACACTGAAGCTTTCTTT. Translation: CASSLGQGAGRNTEAFF.

This clone has more than one count but fewer than ten. This sequence joins TRBV4-2 and TRBJ2-5; TRBD2 matches at 7 bases. The J segment lost 5 bases and the V segment lost 0 bases, leaving 9 bases of the junction unmatched. Germline-derived CDR1 and CDR2 are LGHNA and YNFKEQ. CDR3 length: 16 residues. As DNA, the CDR3 is TGTGCCAGCAGCCAAGACCGCGGGGGTGGCGGGGAGACCCAGTACTTC. Translating it yields CASSQDRGGGGETQYF.